This note documents a single TCR beta chain sequence. Its specific antigen is unknown. Base qualities are not provided; no much larger clone lies one nucleotide away. CDR1 and CDR2, looked up from the germline V gene, are MNHNS and SASEGT. V sheds 1 base and J sheds 6 bases, leaving 10 bases between their ends. The CDR3 contains 13 residues, cysteine and phenylalanine counted. Of all the DNA, just the CDR3 is kept, 39 bases in frame from base 1. Each clonotype received, on average, around 9.6x coverage in deep resolution sequencing performed on a MiSeq, where the target depth lay between 1 in 1 million and 1 in 200,000 T cells. The immunoSEQ hsTCRB Kit was used to generate TCR beta libraries. The authors' pipeline ran thus. Data were analyzed with ImmunoSEQ Data Assistant and ImmunoSEQ Analyzer, with V, D and J genes assigned per IMGT definitions. Clonality was computed as one minus normalized Shannon entropy of productive rearrangement frequencies, ranging from 0 to 1. Only overrepresented clonotypes making up at least 0.05% of the repertoire of each patient were included in the public clonotype analysis. About a dozen age-matched healthy donor repertoires from immuneACCESS were used as controls for clonality. This immuneACCESS table, as held by TCRdb, lists in-frame sequences with V and J called but not all clones. Of the missing ones, under half trace to an unresolved V gene in checked studies; the others have no known cause. V and J calls and clone size come straight from that table; D and trimming were deduced from the DNA. For this sample there are about 30,000 clones; about 62% appear just once. In total, the top ten clones hold 14% of the sample.

For TCR beta library preparation, about 2 micrograms of genomic DNA was extracted from cryopreserved PBMCs. Longitudinal blood samples from CLL patients on ibrutinib monotherapy were analyzed using high-throughput TCR beta sequencing. The patients were enrolled in a single-center, open-label phase 2 trial of ibrutinib monotherapy. The data originate from a study of cytotoxic CD8 clonotypes in ibrutinib-treated CLL (dated by TCRdb to about 2021). In terms of the full investigation: The cohort had about ten relapsed/refractory and approximately 14 treatment-naive patients; 17 were IGHV unmutated. Cryopreserved peripheral blood mononuclear cells were collected before treatment, at response, and at either disease progression or sustained remission. On average, each sample had a few hundred thousand productive templates and 96,000 or so productive rearrangements. Samples at response were collected after a median of about 13 months of treatment, with a range of about 6 to 36 months. Responses were partial in some 24 patients and complete in 2; after median approximately 66 months follow-up, about 15 stayed in remission and roughly twelve progressed. Longitudinal samples were obtainable from about 30% of the 86 participants in the trial. The study at large found these results: Baseline clonality exceeded that of age-matched healthy donors and correlated strongly with circulating CD8+ T-cell counts. Public clonotypes were rare and either shrank or stayed stable during treatment, and the rise in clonality at ibrutinib response reflected expansion of private clonotypes. Lymph node repertoires were not examined, and the timing of sampling was not matched between patients in sustained remission and those whose disease progressed. Clonality increased at ibrutinib response, stayed stable in sustained remission, and fell back toward baseline at progression.

The TCR sequence derives from a human donor with chronic lymphocytic leukemia. The material sequenced was PBMCs, taken before ibrutinib treatment. Recombination connected TRBV6-1 to TRBJ2-7, with the D call tentatively TRBD1 or TRBD2, each fitting 5 bases. The nucleotides are TGTGCCAGCAGTGAAGAAGGGGCGGGCGAGCAGTACTTC. It codes for CASSEEGAGEQYF.